Reported below is one TCR beta chain. The entry originates in a study of T cell changes during pregnancy in multiple sclerosis. The V end was cut by 1 base, the J end by 12 bases, with 13 bases between. The CDR3 contains 11 residues. Germline assignment: CDR1 GTSNPN and CDR2 SVGIG (reference sequence). Generated by immunoSEQ multiplex PCR, the TCRdb table keeps only in-frame clones and is missing some. Of around 40,000 clones detected, nearly 90% appear once; the ten largest clones hold 1% to 1.5%. Sequencing was performed on CD4+ T cells from peripheral blood mononuclear cells, taken in the first trimester of pregnancy. This receptor was identified in a female donor with multiple sclerosis, enrolled in a pregnancy study. The chain recombines TRBV30 with TRBJ2-7; D perhaps matches TRBD1 (5 bases). The CDR3 here is CAWSEPGFAYF. The CDR3 nucleotides read TGTGCCTGGAGTGAGCCAGGGTTTGCGTACTTC.